Reported below is one TCR beta chain. The target antigen is unknown. RNA was extracted with the RNeasy kit, and a quantity of roughly 0.45 to 1 ug was reverse transcribed using random hexamers. TCRdb recomputed calls from the immunoSEQ multiplex PCR reads with MiXCR, one row per CDR3 protein. The data hold 100,000 to 150,000 distinct CDR3 sequences, with around 96% observed a single time. The data originate from a study of CD8 T cells in Susac syndrome. This CDR3 has 13 amino acids. V was cut by 1 base and J by 5 bases, with 8 bases left in between. Germline V gene lookup returns CDR1 SGHTA and CDR2 FQGTGA. Broader study findings: CD8+ clonal expansion in Susac peaked in TEMRA cells and active patients. Within total CD8+ repertoires, sixteen Susac-specific public clones were found, and within CD8+ TEMRA repertoires, about 5.

The clonotype was recovered from a human donor with Susac syndrome. This chain uses TRBV7-3 with TRBJ2-5, with D possibly TRBD2 on 6 matching bases. The sequencing input was CD8+ T cells from PBMCs. In DNA form, the CDR3 reads TGTGCCAGCAGCTTAAGCGGGGAGGAGACCCAGTACTTC. Translating gives CASSLSGEETQYF.